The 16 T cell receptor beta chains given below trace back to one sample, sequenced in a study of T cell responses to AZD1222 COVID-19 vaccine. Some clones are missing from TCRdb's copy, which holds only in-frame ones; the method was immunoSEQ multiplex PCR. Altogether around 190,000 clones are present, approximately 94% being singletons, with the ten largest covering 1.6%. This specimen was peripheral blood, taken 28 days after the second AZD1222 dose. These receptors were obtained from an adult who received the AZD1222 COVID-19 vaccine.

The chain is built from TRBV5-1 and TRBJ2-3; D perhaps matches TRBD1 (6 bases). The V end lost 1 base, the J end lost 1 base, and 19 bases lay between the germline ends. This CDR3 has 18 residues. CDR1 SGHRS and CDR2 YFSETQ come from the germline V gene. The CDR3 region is CASSLWDTGRSGTDTQYF. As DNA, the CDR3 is TGCGCCAGCAGCTTGTGGGACACAGGGCGGAGTGGCACAGATACGCAGTATTTT.

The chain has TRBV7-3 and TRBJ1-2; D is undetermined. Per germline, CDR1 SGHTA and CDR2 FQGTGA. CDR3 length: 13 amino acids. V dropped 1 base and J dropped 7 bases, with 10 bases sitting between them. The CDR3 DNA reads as TGTGCCAGCAGCTTAATTGGAGGCAGTGGCTACACCTTC. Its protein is CASSLIGGSGYTF.

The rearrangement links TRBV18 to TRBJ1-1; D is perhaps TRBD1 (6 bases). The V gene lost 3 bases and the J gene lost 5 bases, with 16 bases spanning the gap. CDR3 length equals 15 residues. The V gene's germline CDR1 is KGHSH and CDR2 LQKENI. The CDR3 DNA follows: TGTGCCAGCTCACCGACAGGAGAGGGGGGGACTGAAGCTTTCTTT. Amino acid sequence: CASSPTGEGGTEAFF.

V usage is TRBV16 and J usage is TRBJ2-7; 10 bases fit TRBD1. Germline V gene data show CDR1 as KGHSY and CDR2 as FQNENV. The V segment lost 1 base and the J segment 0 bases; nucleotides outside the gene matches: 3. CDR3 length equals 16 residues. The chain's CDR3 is CASSQWGDRGSYEQYF. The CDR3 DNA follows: TGTGCCAGCAGCCAATGGGGGGACAGGGGCTCCTACGAGCAGTACTTC.

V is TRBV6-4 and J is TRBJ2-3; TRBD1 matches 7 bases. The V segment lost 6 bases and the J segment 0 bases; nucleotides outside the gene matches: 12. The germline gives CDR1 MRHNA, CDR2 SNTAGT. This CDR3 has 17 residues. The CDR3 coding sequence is TGTGCCAGCAGCAAGGATTGGACAGGTTCTAGCACAGATACGCAGTATTTT. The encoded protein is CASSKDWTGSSTDTQYF.

CDR3: CASSLVLESEAFF. Here the CDR3 DNA reads TGTGCCAGCAGCTTGGTGCTAGAGAGTGAAGCTTTCTTT. The chain joins TRBV5-8 to TRBJ1-1; no clear D. The germline gives CDR1 SGHTS, CDR2 YDEGEE. The CDR3 is 13 amino acids. With 0 bases removed from V and 7 bases from J, the gap between germline ends came to 10 bases.

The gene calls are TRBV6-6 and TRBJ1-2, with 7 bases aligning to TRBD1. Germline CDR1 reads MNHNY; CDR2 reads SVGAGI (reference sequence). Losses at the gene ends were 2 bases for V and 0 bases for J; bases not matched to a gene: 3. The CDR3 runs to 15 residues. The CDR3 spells CASSYDRVSNYGYTF. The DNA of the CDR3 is TGTGCCAGCAGTTACGACAGGGTCTCTAACTATGGCTACACCTTC.

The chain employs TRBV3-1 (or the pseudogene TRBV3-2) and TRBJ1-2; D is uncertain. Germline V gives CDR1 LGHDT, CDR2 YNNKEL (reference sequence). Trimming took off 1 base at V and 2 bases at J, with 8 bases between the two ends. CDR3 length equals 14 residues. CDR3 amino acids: CASSQGSLNYGYTF. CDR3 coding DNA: TGTGCCAGCAGCCAAGGGTCCCTGAACTATGGCTACACCTTC.

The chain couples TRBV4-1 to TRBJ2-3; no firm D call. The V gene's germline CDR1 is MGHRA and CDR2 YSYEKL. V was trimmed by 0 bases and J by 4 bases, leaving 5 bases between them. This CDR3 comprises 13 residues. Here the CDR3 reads CASSQDRSDTQYF. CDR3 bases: TGCGCCAGCAGCCAAGATCGTTCAGATACGCAGTATTTT.

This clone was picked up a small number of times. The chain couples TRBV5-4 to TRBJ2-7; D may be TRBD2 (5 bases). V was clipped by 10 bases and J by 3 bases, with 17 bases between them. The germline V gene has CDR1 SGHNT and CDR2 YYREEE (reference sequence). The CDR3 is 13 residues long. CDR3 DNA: TGTGCCGGCTCCCGCGCAGGAGGCTACGAGCAGTACTTC. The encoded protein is CAGSRAGGYEQYF.

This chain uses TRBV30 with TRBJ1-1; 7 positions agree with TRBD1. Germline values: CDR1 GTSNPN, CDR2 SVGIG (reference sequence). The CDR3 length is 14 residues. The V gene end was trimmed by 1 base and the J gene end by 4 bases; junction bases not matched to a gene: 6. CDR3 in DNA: TGTGCCTGGAGTGGGGACAGTCTGGGCACTGAAGCTTTCTTT. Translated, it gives CAWSGDSLGTEAFF.

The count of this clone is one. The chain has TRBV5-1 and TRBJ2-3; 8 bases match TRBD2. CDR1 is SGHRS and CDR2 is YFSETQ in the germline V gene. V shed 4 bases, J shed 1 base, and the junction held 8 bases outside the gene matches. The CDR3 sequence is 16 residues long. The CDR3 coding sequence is TGCGCCAGCAGCCCCCGGGAGGGGGGGGGCACAGATACGCAGTATTTT. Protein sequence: CASSPREGGGTDTQYF.

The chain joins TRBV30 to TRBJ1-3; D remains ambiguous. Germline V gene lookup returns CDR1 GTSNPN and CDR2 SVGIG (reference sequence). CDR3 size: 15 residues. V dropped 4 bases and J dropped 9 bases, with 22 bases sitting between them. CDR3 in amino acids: CAWKRGSSLETTIYF. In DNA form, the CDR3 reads TGTGCCTGGAAACGGGGATCCTCTCTGGAAACCACCATATATTTT.

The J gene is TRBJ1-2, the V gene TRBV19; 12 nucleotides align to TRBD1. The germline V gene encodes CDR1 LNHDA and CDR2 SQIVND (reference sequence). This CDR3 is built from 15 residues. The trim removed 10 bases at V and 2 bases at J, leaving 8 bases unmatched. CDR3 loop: CATWDRGHKNYGYTF. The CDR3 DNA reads TGTGCCACCTGGGACAGGGGGCATAAAAACTATGGCTACACCTTC. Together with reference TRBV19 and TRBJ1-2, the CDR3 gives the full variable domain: DGGITQSPKYLFRKEGQNVTLSCEQNLNHDAMYWYRQDPGQGLRLIYYSQIVNDFQKGDIAEGYSVSREKKESFPLTVTSAQKNPTAFYLCATWDRGHKNYGYTFGSGTRLTVV.

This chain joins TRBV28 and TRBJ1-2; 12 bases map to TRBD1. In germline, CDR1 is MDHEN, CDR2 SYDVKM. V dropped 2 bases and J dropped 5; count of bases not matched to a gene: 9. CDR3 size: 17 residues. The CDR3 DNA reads TGTGCCAGCAGTTTAACGGGACAGGGGGCGCAAAAGTATGGCTACACCTTC. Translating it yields CASSLTGQGAQKYGYTF.

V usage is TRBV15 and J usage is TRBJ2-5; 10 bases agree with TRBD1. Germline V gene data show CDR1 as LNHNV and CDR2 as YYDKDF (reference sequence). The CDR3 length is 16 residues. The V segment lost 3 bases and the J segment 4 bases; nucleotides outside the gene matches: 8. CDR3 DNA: TGTGCCACCAGCAGGGGGACAGGGGTAATGGGAGAGACCCAGTACTTC. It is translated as CATSRGTGVMGETQYF.